The next 10 T cell receptor beta chains were all read from a single sample in a study of regulatory T cells in long-lasting Graves disease. CDR3-region Arm-PCR and iRepertoire HTBI primers produced the TCR beta libraries. TCRdb redid the calling of the multiplex PCR reads with MiXCR, one entry per CDR3 protein. This table has 350,000 to 500,000 distinct CDR3 sequences, approximately 22% appearing once. The time point here: persistent/refractory GD, antithyroid drugs over 5 years with positive TRAb. The TCR library was prepared using RNA isolated from PBMCs. The sample consisted of peripheral blood mononuclear cells (PBMCs), taken when the disease was refractory, from a patient treated with antithyroid drugs. These receptors originate from a female donor with Graves disease.

This clonotype was observed at least ten times. This sequence joins TRBV20-1 and TRBJ2-7; 8 bases fit TRBD1. Germline V gives CDR1 DFQATT, CDR2 SNEGSKA (reference sequence). The CDR3 extends over 14 amino acids. The trim removed 3 bases at V and 9 bases at J, leaving 13 bases unmatched. The CDR3 sequence: CSASPIQGANPQYF. The CDR3 DNA reads as TGCAGTGCTAGCCCCATTCAGGGGGCGAATCCGCAGTACTTC.

This clonotype was counted a few times. The chain recombines TRBV4-1 with TRBJ1-1, with D tentatively TRBD1 (5 bases). The CDR3 is 14 amino acids. Germline V lookup: CDR1 MGHRA, CDR2 YSYEKL. Trimming pared 0 bases from V and 6 bases from J, leaving 11 bases between. The CDR3 spells CASSQDWGVAEAFF. The CDR3 nucleotides are TGCGCCAGCAGCCAAGATTGGGGGGTTGCTGAAGCTTTCTTT.

This clonotype was counted a few times. V usage is TRBV19 and J usage is TRBJ1-2; tentative D call: TRBD1 (6 bases). The germline V gene has CDR1 LNHDA and CDR2 SQIVND (reference sequence). The CDR3 loop spans 17 amino acids. Trimming stripped 5 bases from V and 3 bases from J, with 22 bases between. CDR3 amino acids: CASSGRRRGVSDYGYTF. The CDR3 DNA follows: TGTGCCAGTAGTGGCCGAAGAAGGGGGGTTAGTGACTATGGCTACACCTTC.

As for this clonotype: A read error may explain this, as a much larger clone is one base away. The chain is built from TRBV7-9 and TRBJ1-2; no reliable D call. The germline V gene encodes CDR1 SEHNR and CDR2 FQNEAQ (reference sequence). This CDR3 comprises 12 residues. CDR3 protein: CASTLERRGYTF. CDR3 bases: TGTGCCAGCACCTTAGAACGCAGGGGCTACACCTTC.

This clonotype was counted between two and nine times. The chain has TRBV6-6 and TRBJ2-7; D is possibly TRBD2 (5 bases). Germline V gene sequence: CDR1 MNHNY, CDR2 SVGAGI (reference sequence). V lost 0 bases, J lost 6 bases, and 15 bases lay in between. CDR3 size: 15 residues. The CDR3 sequence: CASSYSALALFEQYF. The CDR3 DNA is TGTGCCAGCAGTTACTCGGCCCTAGCTCTATTCGAGCAGTACTTC.

This clonotype was seen ten or more times. This chain connects TRBV13 to TRBJ2-7, with D perhaps being TRBD1 or TRBD2 (5 bases each). Trimming took 4 bases from V and 0 from J, leaving 13 bases between them. The germline V gene encodes CDR1 PRHDT and CDR2 FYEKMQ (reference sequence). The CDR3 runs 15 residues. The CDR3 is CASSSRDRSSYEQYF. The DNA for the CDR3 is TGTGCCAGCAGCTCCCGGGACCGGAGCTCCTACGAGCAGTACTTC. Complete variable domain (other parts from reference TRBV13 and TRBJ2-7): AAGVIQSPRHLIKEKRETATLKCYPIPRHDTVYWYQQGPGQDPQFLISFYEKMQSDKGSIPDRFSAQQFSDYHSELNMSSLELGDSALYFCASSSRDRSSYEQYFGPGTRLTVT.

This clonotype was seen ten or more times. V usage is TRBV20-1 and J usage is TRBJ2-5, with 7 bases identical to TRBD1. V was pared by 1 base and J by 2 bases, with 4 bases of the junction left unmatched. The CDR3 length is 14 residues. Germline loops: CDR1 DFQATT, CDR2 SNEGSKA (reference sequence). The CDR3 sequence: CSARVGTVQETQYF. CDR3 in DNA: TGCAGTGCTAGAGTGGGGACAGTGCAAGAGACCCAGTACTTC.

In this sample, this clonotype turned up a few times. CDR3 in DNA: TGCAGTGCTAGTCTAGGACTAGCGGAGTCCTACGAGCAGTACTTC. It is translated as CSASLGLAESYEQYF. The rearrangement links TRBV20-1 to TRBJ2-7; 10 bases map to TRBD2. In germline, CDR1 is DFQATT, CDR2 SNEGSKA (reference sequence). After removal of 3 bases from V and 1 base from J, the junction contained 6 bases not matched to a gene. There are 15 residues in the CDR3.

There are a few counts of this clonotype. The CDR3 coding sequence is TGTGCCAGTAGTATAGACGGCAGCCACTATGGCTACACCTTC. It codes for CASSIDGSHYGYTF. The rearrangement uses TRBV19 and TRBJ1-2; D is unclear. From germline, CDR1 is LNHDA and CDR2 SQIVND (reference sequence). The CDR3 spans 14 residues. Trimming pared 0 bases from V and 3 bases from J, leaving 8 bases between.

To note about this clonotype: A read error may explain this, as a much larger clone is one base away. The chain has TRBV20-1 and TRBJ2-7; maybe TRBD2 (6 bases). The germline gives CDR1 DFQATT, CDR2 SNEGSKA (reference sequence). CDR3 length: 13 amino acids. CDR3 coding DNA: TGCAGTGGACTAGTCGAGCAGGGCTACGAGCGGTACTTC. Its protein is CSGLVEQGYERYF.